This T cell receptor beta chain came from a study of blood T cell repertoires in COVID-19. This table comes from immunoSEQ multiplex PCR, and its TCRdb copy is limited to in-frame clones, with some not included. The repertoire holds approximately 200,000 clones, roughly 80% seen once, with roughly 7% in the top ten. Trimming cost V 5 bases and J 7 bases; bases outside gene matches: 3. CDR3 length equals 12 residues. The clonotype was recovered from a man in his forties who had recovered from COVID-19. Sequencing input: PBMCs or T cells enriched from blood (not recorded which). The chain is built from TRBV12-3 or TRBV12-4 and TRBJ1-1; 8 bases agree with TRBD1. DNA of the CDR3: TGTGCCAGCAGTCTCGGACAGGGTGAAGCTTTCTTT. This sequence encodes CASSLGQGEAFF.